This paragraph reports one T cell receptor beta chain. As originally analysed: Amplification of reference gene primers was used by the study to estimate nucleated cell counts. Generated by immunoSEQ multiplex PCR, the TCRdb table keeps only in-frame clones and is missing some. V, J and clone size reflect that table, while D and trimming were determined from the DNA. Altogether more than 200,000 clones are present, 86% being singletons, with the ten largest covering about 2.2%. The length of the CDR3 is 15 residues. Germline trimming cut 0 bases from V and 3 bases from J; bases unmatched to any gene: 0. From germline, CDR1 is SGDLS and CDR2 YYNGEE. The record originates from a study of blood T cell repertoires in COVID-19. Overall study: The United States, Italy and Spain were the sources of the acute and convalescent COVID-19 samples.

The TCR originated in a woman between 50 and 59 years old with acute or convalescent COVID-19. V is TRBV9 and J is TRBJ2-5; 12 nucleotides match TRBD2. The sample was peripheral blood. The CDR3 nucleotides read TGTGCCAGCAGCGTAGGGACTAGCGGGAAAGAGACCCAGTACTTC. The encoded protein is CASSVGTSGKETQYF.